This T cell receptor beta chain was identified during a study of T cells in Graves' hyperthyroidism and ophthalmopathy. Before ophthalmopathy appeared, progressors gave blood at initial hyperthyroidism diagnosis. There are many counts of this clonotype. It was RNA transcripts that yielded the amplified TCR beta CDR3 regions. The HTBI primer set served for first-round RT-PCR of the TCR CDR3. TCRdb re-called the multiplex PCR reads through MiXCR, storing one row per CDR3 protein. The sample contains 270,000 or so distinct CDR3 sequences, about 25% of which appear only once. Per the germline V gene, CDR1 is SGHRS and CDR2 is YFSETQ. V shed 4 bases and J shed 5 bases, with 10 bases lying between them. This CDR3 region has 13 residues.

Sequences were obtained from blood. The receptor comes from a man aged 40-49 years with Graves' hyperthyroidism that later progressed to Graves' ophthalmopathy. The rearrangement joins TRBV5-1 to TRBJ1-5; D not resolved. The CDR3 nucleotides read TGCGCCAGCAGCCCAGATTCTGATCAGCCCCAGCATTTT. It is translated as CASSPDSDQPQHF.